This TCR beta chain originates from a study of control samples from healthy donors and cancer patients. The CDR3 is made up of 14 amino acids. Germline CDR1 is MNHEY and CDR2 is SMNVEV (reference sequence). Trimming left V 6 bases short and J 1 base short, with 9 bases between. The table came from immunoSEQ multiplex PCR; TCRdb's copy has only in-frame clones and leaves some out. This table holds some 67,000 clones, over 75% found once. The sequenced sample consisted of PBMCs. This sequence joins TRBV27 and TRBJ2-2; the D gene is possibly TRBD1 (6 bases). This receptor was taken from a woman between 45 and 60 years old with head and neck cancer. CDR3 nucleotides: TGTGCCAGCAGATGGGGGCTGAACACCGGGGAGCTGTTTTTT. Translating gives CASRWGLNTGELFF.